This T cell receptor (beta chain) comes out of a study of spatial heterogeneity in lung cancer. Turning to the study itself: The donor population consisted of approximately 70 patients with untreated, early-stage non-small cell lung cancer. Alpha-chain detections were consistently fewer than beta-chain detections among the sequences. Findings and limits, study-wide: Tumor TCRs that were ubiquitous and expanded showed up in blood more at resection than follow-up.

Worth noting for this clonotype: Its specificity is unknown.

Stated time point: blood at routine non-recurrence follow-up after resection. Frozen PBMC, nontumor lung or tumor provided whole RNA, which was sequenced unsorted. TCR cDNA molecules each carried a unique molecular identifier. Via MiXCR, TCRdb re-called the 5' RACE reads, giving one row per CDR3 protein. The sample carries around 120,000 distinct CDR3 sequences, roughly an eighth recorded once. The CDR3 sequence is 15 residues long. Germline values: CDR1 DFQATT, CDR2 SNEGSKA (reference sequence). V was cut by 1 base and J by 0 bases, with 10 bases left in between. Specimen: PBMCs, collected at follow-up. The J gene is TRBJ1-5, the V gene TRBV20-1; D unclear. This clonotype was obtained from a male donor with early-stage non-small cell lung cancer. Here the CDR3 reads CSARGTADSNQPQHF. CDR3 bases: TGCAGTGCTAGAGGGACCGCAGATAGCAATCAGCCCCAGCATTTT.